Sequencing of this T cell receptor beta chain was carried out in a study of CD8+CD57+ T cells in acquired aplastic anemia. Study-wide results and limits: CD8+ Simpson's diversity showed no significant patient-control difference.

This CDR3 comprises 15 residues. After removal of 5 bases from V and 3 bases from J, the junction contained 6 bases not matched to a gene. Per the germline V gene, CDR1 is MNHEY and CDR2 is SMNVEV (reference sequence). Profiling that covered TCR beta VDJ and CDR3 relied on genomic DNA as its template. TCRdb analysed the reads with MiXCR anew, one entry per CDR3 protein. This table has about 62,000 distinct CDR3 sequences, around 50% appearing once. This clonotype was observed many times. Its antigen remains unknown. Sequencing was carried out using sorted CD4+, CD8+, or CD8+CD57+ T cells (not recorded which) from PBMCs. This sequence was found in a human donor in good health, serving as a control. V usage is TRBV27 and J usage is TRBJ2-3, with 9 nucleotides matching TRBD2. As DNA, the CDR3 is TGTGCCAGCAGTATAGCGGGAGTGGGGACAGATACGCAGTATTTT. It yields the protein CASSIAGVGTDTQYF.